The TCR beta chain under discussion was sequenced for a study of blood T cell repertoires in COVID-19. Overall study: The United States, Italy and Spain were the sources of the acute and convalescent COVID-19 samples. In each case, the material was cDNA or gDNA derived from T cells, B-cell-depleted T cells, or PBMCs.

The repertoire was sequenced with immunoSEQ multiplex PCR; TCRdb's copy has only in-frame clones and lacks some. The data contain some 500,000 clones, 85% to 90% of them singletons. The clonotype comes from a woman aged 45-60 years with COVID-19, enrolled during active disease. Sequencing was carried out using peripheral blood.

The CDR3 reads CASFLAGGFSYEQYF. Here the CDR3 DNA reads TGTGCCAGCTTCTTAGCGGGGGGCTTCTCCTACGAGCAGTACTTC. V usage is TRBV27 and J usage is TRBJ2-7; 10 bases agree with TRBD2. The CDR3 extends over 15 amino acids. CDR1 and CDR2 (germline): MNHEY, SMNVEV (reference sequence). Trimming removed 8 bases from V and 0 bases from J; junction bases left unmatched: 7.